The 25 T cell receptor beta chains presented below share a single source sample, sequenced in a study of blood T cell dynamics during melanoma immunotherapy. Repertoires were generated with immunoSEQ multiplex PCR, while TCRdb's copy carries only in-frame clones and drops some. The sample consists of fewer than 18,000 clones, 85% to 90% of them appearing once. Described time point: pre-treatment baseline. Sequenced material: blood, taken from a patient treated with checkpoint blockade. These receptors originate from a human donor with melanoma.

The chain recombines TRBV2 with TRBJ1-5; the D gene is possibly TRBD1 (6 bases). This CDR3 contains 17 residues. Germline lookup yields CDR1 SNHLY and CDR2 FYNNEI. Deletions cut 1 base from V and 4 bases from J, with 17 bases between. CDR3 nucleotide sequence: TGTGCCAGCAGTGAAGTGGGGGGCAGGGGCGGTAATCAGCCCCAGCATTTT. Its translation is CASSEVGGRGGNQPQHF.

The V and J genes are TRBV5-1 and TRBJ1-1; 7 nucleotides agree with TRBD1. CDR1 SGHRS and CDR2 YFSETQ come from the germline V gene. CDR3 length: 16 residues. V gave up 2 bases and J gave up 0 bases; unmatched junction bases: 7. CDR3 in DNA: TGCGCCAGCAGCTTCGCAGGGGGTCCCATGAACACTGAAGCTTTCTTT. This translates into CASSFAGGPMNTEAFF.

The chain uses TRBV5-1 and TRBJ2-1; TRBD2 might be the D (5 bases). From germline, CDR1 is SGHRS and CDR2 YFSETQ. The V and J ends lost 4 bases and 10 bases respectively, with 21 bases between them. This CDR3 has 15 amino acids. The CDR3, as DNA: TGCGCCAGCAGCCCCCGCCGCCCAGGAGGCAAGGAGCAGTTCTTC. Protein: CASSPRRPGGKEQFF.

This clone showed up just once. This chain connects TRBV30 to TRBJ2-3; D not resolved. Trimming shortened V by 1 base and J by 4 bases, and 6 bases separated the two germline ends. CDR1 is GTSNPN and CDR2 is SVGIG in the germline V gene (reference sequence). The CDR3 has 12 residues. The CDR3 reads CAWSETPDTQYF. CDR3 nucleotide sequence: TGTGCCTGGAGTGAGACTCCAGATACGCAGTATTTT.

The chain has TRBV5-4 and TRBJ2-2; D remains ambiguous. Trimming cost V 0 bases and J 6 bases, with 6 bases left between them. The CDR3 length is 13 residues. Germline V CDR1 and CDR2: SGHNT, YYREEE (reference sequence). The CDR3 reads CASSLVGPGELFF. DNA of the CDR3: TGTGCCAGCAGCTTGGTTGGGCCCGGGGAGCTGTTTTTT.

This sequence joins TRBV28 and TRBJ2-7, with unresolved D. Germline loops: CDR1 MDHEN, CDR2 SYDVKM. This CDR3 comprises 16 residues. The V end lost 4 bases, the J end lost 7 bases, and 23 bases lay between the germline ends. CDR3 residues: CASSYVGRALVGEQYF. The CDR3 DNA follows: TGTGCCAGCAGTTATGTGGGCAGAGCCCTTGTTGGGGAGCAGTACTTC.

This rearrangement joins TRBV6-6 to TRBJ2-7; D may correspond to TRBD1 or TRBD2 (5 bases each). There are 13 residues in the CDR3. Trimming removed 6 bases at V and 4 bases at J, with 13 bases between. Germline V lookup: CDR1 MNHNY, CDR2 SVGAGI (reference sequence). CDR3 coding DNA: TGTGCCAGCAGACCCGGGACCCCGTACGAGCAGTACTTC. This codes for CASRPGTPYEQYF.

The chain links TRBV5-4 to TRBJ2-6; TRBD1 matches at 7 bases. J lost 4 bases, V lost 4 bases, and 11 bases had no gene match. Germline V gene lookup returns CDR1 SGHNT and CDR2 YYREEE (reference sequence). The CDR3 covers 17 residues. The CDR3 bases are TGTGCCAGCAGCAACCGGGACAGATCTTCCGGGGCCAACGTCCTGACTTTC. Encoded protein: CASSNRDRSSGANVLTF.

V gene TRBV7-9 combines with J gene TRBJ2-2, with 7 bases fitting TRBD1. The CDR3 is 15 residues long. V was clipped by 6 bases and J by 5 bases; unmatched bases: 9. CDR1 and CDR2 (germline): SEHNR, FQNEAQ (reference sequence). This CDR3 reads CASRTNRGSTGELFF. The CDR3 nucleotides are TGTGCCAGCAGGACCAACAGGGGATCAACCGGGGAGCTGTTTTTT.

The chain couples TRBV6-1 to TRBJ1-3, with D unresolved. Germline lookup yields CDR1 MNHNS and CDR2 SASEGT. The CDR3 runs 15 residues. V was trimmed by 5 bases and J by 5 bases, leaving 16 bases between them. The CDR3 DNA is TGTGCCAGCAGTAAGGACGGTCCAACTCGAAACACCATATATTTT. It yields the protein CASSKDGPTRNTIYF.

The chain employs TRBV11-1 and TRBJ2-7; D remains unclear. This CDR3 is built from 16 residues. The germline V gene encodes CDR1 SGHAT and CDR2 FQDESV (reference sequence). Trimming took 5 bases from V and 3 from J, leaving 20 bases between them. The CDR3 nucleotides are TGTGCCAGCAGCCCCAGTCTGGGTATTTCCCGCTACGAGCAGTACTTC. Protein sequence: CASSPSLGISRYEQYF.

This chain uses TRBV28 with TRBJ1-3; possibly TRBD1 for D (5 bases). The germline V and J ends were trimmed by 2 bases and 8 bases, with 16 bases remaining between them. The CDR3 is 15 amino acids. Germline V gene lookup returns CDR1 MDHEN and CDR2 SYDVKM. CDR3 loop: CASSLVGRVSHTIYF. Here the CDR3 DNA reads TGTGCCAGCAGTTTAGTGGGCAGGGTGTCGCACACCATATATTTT.

The chain recombines TRBV15 with TRBJ2-1, with D uncertain. The germline gives CDR1 LNHNV, CDR2 YYDKDF (reference sequence). Trimming took 8 bases from V and 0 from J, leaving 14 bases between them. This CDR3 is 15 amino acids long. The CDR3, as DNA: TGTGCCACCCACCTGACTCTTAACTCCTACAATGAGCAGTTCTTC. This codes for CATHLTLNSYNEQFF. Looking up the rest from reference TRBV15 and TRBJ2-1 gives the full variable domain: DAMVIQNPRYQVTQFGKPVTLSCSQTLNHNVMYWYQQKSSQAPKLLFHYYDKDFNNEADTPDNFQSRRPNTSFCFLDIRSPGLGDTAMYLCATHLTLNSYNEQFFGPGTRLTVL.

This clone was detected only a few times. The gene calls are TRBV5-1 and TRBJ1-1; the match to TRBD1 covers 7 bases. This CDR3 comprises 14 residues. In germline, CDR1 is SGHRS, CDR2 YFSETQ. V lost 4 bases and J lost 6; bases outside the gene matches: 9. The CDR3 nucleotides read TGCGCCAGCAGCCCGCAGACAGGGCGGCCTGAAGCTTTCTTT. Its translation: CASSPQTGRPEAFF.

The chain couples TRBV5-1 to TRBJ2-5, with TRBD1 as a possible D gene (6 bases). Germline V gene data show CDR1 as SGHRS and CDR2 as YFSETQ. Trimming took 5 bases from V and 4 from J, leaving 12 bases between them. This CDR3 spans 13 amino acids. For the CDR3, the DNA is TGCGCCAGCAGTCCTGGACAGCTAGAGACCCAGTACTTC. Its protein product is CASSPGQLETQYF.

The V and J genes are TRBV5-4 and TRBJ2-1; TRBD2 matches at 8 bases. J gave up 7 bases and V 0 bases, and 6 bases lay outside the gene matches. The CDR3 has 15 amino acids. The germline V gene has CDR1 SGHNT and CDR2 YYREEE (reference sequence). The CDR3 loop reads CASSLVGGAGNEQFF. The CDR3 nucleotides read TGTGCCAGCAGCTTGGTCGGGGGGGCCGGGAATGAGCAGTTCTTC.

This clone was seen a handful of times. The rearrangement links TRBV4-2 to TRBJ1-6, with 10 bases identical to TRBD1. V shed 0 bases and J 14 bases; nucleotides not matched to a gene: 7. The CDR3 length is 15 residues. Germline lookup yields CDR1 LGHNA and CDR2 YNFKEQ. The CDR3 DNA reads as TGTGCCAGCAGCCAAGAGGGACAGGGGCGAGGAGCCCTCCACTTT. It specifies CASSQEGQGRGALHF.

This sequence joins TRBV5-1 and TRBJ1-1; TRBD1 is a possible D gene (5 bases). Germline values: CDR1 SGHRS, CDR2 YFSETQ. Trimming shortened V by 0 bases and J by 1 base, and 13 bases separated the two germline ends. The CDR3 covers 16 residues. The CDR3 here is CASSLGQPDGNTEAFF. Written as DNA, the CDR3 is TGCGCCAGCAGCTTGGGACAGCCGGACGGGAACACTGAAGCTTTCTTT.

This chain links TRBV11-2 with TRBJ2-7, with D unresolved. This CDR3 spans 14 amino acids. V lost 0 bases and J 7 bases, leaving 13 bases between the germline ends. CDR1 SGHAT and CDR2 FQNNGV come from the germline V gene. The CDR3 spells CASSLDGSSLEQYF. CDR3 bases: TGTGCCAGCAGCTTAGATGGGTCCTCTCTGGAGCAGTACTTC.

The chain uses TRBV5-4 and TRBJ2-1; possible D gene TRBD1, 5 bases. From germline, CDR1 is SGHNT and CDR2 YYREEE (reference sequence). The CDR3 consists of 14 residues. The ends were cut back, 4 bases at V and 5 bases at J, with 13 bases in the middle. The CDR3 DNA reads as TGTGCCAGCAGCGCCAGGGAAGGAAACAATGAGCAGTTCTTC. Residues: CASSAREGNNEQFF.

This clone was detected a few times. The CDR3, as DNA: TGTGCCAGCAGTTTATTTCAGGGGGTGAACACTGAAGCTTTCTTT. As protein: CASSLFQGVNTEAFF. The J gene is TRBJ1-1, the V gene TRBV27; 7 bases line up with TRBD1. There are 15 residues in the CDR3. The ends lost 1 base at V and 0 bases at J; junction bases unmatched: 2. The germline V gene has CDR1 MNHEY and CDR2 SMNVEV (reference sequence).

The chain couples TRBV30 to TRBJ1-2, with D possibly being TRBD1 (5 bases). Looked up from germline, CDR1 is GTSNPN and CDR2 is SVGIG (reference sequence). The CDR3 runs to 12 residues. V lost 4 bases, J lost 5 bases, and 11 bases lay in between. The CDR3 spells CAWKPEGYGYTF. The CDR3 bases are TGTGCCTGGAAACCGGAGGGGTATGGCTACACCTTC. The whole variable domain, filled in from reference TRBV30 and TRBJ1-2, reads SQTIHQWPATLVQPVGSPLSLECTVEGTSNPNLYWYRQAAGRGLQLLFYSVGIGQISSEVPQNLSASRPQDRQFILSSKKLLLSDSGFYLCAWKPEGYGYTFGSGTRLTVV.

The chain uses TRBV7-3 and TRBJ1-5; 7 bases line up with TRBD1. Per germline, CDR1 SGHTA and CDR2 FQGTGA. V lost 5 bases and J lost 2; bases outside the gene matches: 3. The CDR3 consists of 14 residues. The chain's CDR3 is CASSRDRGNQPQHF. The CDR3 region has the DNA TGTGCCAGCAGCCGCGACAGGGGCAATCAGCCCCAGCATTTT.

The V gene is TRBV2, the J gene TRBJ2-7, with D tentatively TRBD1 (6 bases). Trimming shortened V by 7 bases and J by 4 bases, and 14 bases separated the two germline ends. The CDR3 has 13 residues. CDR1 and CDR2 from the germline V gene are SNHLY and FYNNEI. The CDR3 bases are TGTGCCAGCAACCGGGACACCTCTTACGAGCAGTACTTC. It specifies CASNRDTSYEQYF.

This sequence joins TRBV25-1 and TRBJ2-7; 7 bases line up with TRBD1. CDR3 length: 14 amino acids. Germline V gene lookup returns CDR1 MGHDK and CDR2 SYGVNS. V was clipped by 5 bases and J by 3 bases; unmatched bases: 7. The CDR3 reads CASSPLDRFYEQYF. In nucleotides, the CDR3 is TGTGCCAGCAGTCCTCTGGACAGGTTCTACGAGCAGTACTTC.